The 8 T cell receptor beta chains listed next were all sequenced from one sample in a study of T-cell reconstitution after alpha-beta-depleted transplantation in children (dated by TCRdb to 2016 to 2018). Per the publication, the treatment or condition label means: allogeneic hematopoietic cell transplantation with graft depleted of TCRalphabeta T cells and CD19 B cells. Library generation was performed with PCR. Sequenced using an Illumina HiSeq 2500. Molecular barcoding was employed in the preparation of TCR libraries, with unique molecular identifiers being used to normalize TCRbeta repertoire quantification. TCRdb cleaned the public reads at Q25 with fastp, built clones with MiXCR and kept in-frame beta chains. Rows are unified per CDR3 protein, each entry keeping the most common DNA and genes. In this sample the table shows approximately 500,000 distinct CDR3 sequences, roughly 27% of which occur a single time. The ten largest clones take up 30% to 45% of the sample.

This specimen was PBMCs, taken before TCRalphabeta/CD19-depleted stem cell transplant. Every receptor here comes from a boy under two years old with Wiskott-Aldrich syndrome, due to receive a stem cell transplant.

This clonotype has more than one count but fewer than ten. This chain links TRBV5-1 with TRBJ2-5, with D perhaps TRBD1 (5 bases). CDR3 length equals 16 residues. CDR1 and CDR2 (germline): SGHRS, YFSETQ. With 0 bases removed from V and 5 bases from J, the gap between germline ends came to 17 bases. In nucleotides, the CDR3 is TGCGCCAGCAGCTTGGCCGATCGCAGGGATACGGAGACCCAGTACTTC. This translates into CASSLADRRDTETQYF.

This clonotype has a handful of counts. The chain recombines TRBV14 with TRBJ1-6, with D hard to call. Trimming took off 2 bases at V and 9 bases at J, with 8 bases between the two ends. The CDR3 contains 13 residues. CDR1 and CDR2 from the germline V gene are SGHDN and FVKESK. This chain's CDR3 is CASSQTGRSPLHF. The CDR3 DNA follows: TGTGCCAGCAGCCAAACGGGTCGTTCACCCCTCCACTTT.

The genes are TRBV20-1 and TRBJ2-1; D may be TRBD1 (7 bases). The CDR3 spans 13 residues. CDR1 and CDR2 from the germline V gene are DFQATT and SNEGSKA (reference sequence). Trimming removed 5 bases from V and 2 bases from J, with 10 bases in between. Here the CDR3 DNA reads TGCAGTGCTGGCGGGACAGCCTACAATGAGCAGTTCTTC. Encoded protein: CSAGGTAYNEQFF.

DNA for the CDR3: TGCGCCAGCAGCTTGGTGTCGGACAGGGACTACGAGCAGTACTTC. It specifies CASSLVSDRDYEQYF. This chain connects TRBV5-1 to TRBJ2-7; 8 nucleotides match TRBD1. The V gene's germline CDR1 is SGHRS and CDR2 YFSETQ. J gave up 3 bases and V 0 bases, and 5 bases lay outside the gene matches. This CDR3 comprises 15 residues.

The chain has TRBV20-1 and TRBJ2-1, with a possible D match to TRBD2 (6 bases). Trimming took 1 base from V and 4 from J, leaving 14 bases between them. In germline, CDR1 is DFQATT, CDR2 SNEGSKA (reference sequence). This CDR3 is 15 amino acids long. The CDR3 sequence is CSARGLTGVYNEQFF. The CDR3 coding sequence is TGCAGTGCTAGAGGTTTGACGGGAGTATACAATGAGCAGTTCTTC.

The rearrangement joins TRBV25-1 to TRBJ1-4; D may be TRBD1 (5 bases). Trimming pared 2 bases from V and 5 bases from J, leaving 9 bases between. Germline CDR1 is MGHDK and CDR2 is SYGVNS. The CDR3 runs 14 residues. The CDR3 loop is CASSEGRGNEKLFF. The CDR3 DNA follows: TGTGCCAGCAGTGAAGGAAGGGGAAATGAAAAACTGTTTTTT.

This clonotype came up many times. The CDR3 spells CATSGSSYNEQFF. CDR3 DNA: TGTGCCACCAGTGGCAGTTCCTACAATGAGCAGTTCTTC. The chain joins TRBV24-1 to TRBJ2-1; unclear D gene. V dropped 5 bases and J dropped 1 base, with 5 bases sitting between them. Per germline, CDR1 KGHDR and CDR2 SFDVKD. The CDR3 is 13 amino acids.

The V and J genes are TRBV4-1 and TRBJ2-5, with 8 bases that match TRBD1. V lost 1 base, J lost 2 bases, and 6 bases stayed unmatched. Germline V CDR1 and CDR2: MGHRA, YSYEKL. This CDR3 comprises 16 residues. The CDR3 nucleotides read TGCGCCAGCAGCCAAGTTGTACAGGGGGGTCAAGAGACCCAGTACTTC. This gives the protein CASSQVVQGGQETQYF.